This TCR beta chain was recovered during a study of T cells in localized non-small cell lung cancer. Whole-study results and caveats: T cell clonality was highest in uninvolved adjacent lung, above tumor. Adjacent lung tissue had a median around 50 of the top 100 clones found in the tumor.

The germline CDR1 and CDR2 sequences are MNHNS and SASEGT. The ends were cut back, 5 bases at V and 5 bases at J, with 12 bases in the middle. This CDR3 comprises 14 residues. TCRdb keeps only in-frame clones here, not all; method: immunoSEQ multiplex PCR. The sample shows tens of thousands of clones, 86% of them seen only once. Regarding this clone: Its antigen is unknown.

The receptor was isolated from a male donor older than 55 with stage II lung adenocarcinoma. The chain has TRBV6-1 and TRBJ2-2; D may correspond to TRBD1 or TRBD2 (5 bases each). The specimen was peripheral blood mononuclear cells, collected before any cancer treatment. The chain's CDR3 is CASSIGGRTGELFF. CDR3 DNA sequence: TGTGCCAGCAGTATTGGGGGACGGACCGGGGAGCTGTTTTTT.